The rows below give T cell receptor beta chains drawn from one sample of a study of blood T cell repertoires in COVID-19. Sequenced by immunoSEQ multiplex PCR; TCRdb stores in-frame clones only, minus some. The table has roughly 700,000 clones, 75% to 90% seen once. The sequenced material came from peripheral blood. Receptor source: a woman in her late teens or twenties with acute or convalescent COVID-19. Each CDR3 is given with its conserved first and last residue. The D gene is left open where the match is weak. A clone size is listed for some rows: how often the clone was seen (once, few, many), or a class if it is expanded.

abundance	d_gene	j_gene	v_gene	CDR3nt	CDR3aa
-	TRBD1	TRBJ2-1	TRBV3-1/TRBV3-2	TGTGCCAGCAGCTTACCGGGACAGGGTAGCGATGAGCAGTTCTTC	CASSLPGQGSDEQFF
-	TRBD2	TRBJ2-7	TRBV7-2	TGTGCCAGCAGCTTAGTGGCTAGCGGGGGGGGCACCTACGAGCAGTACTTC	CASSLVASGGGTYEQYF
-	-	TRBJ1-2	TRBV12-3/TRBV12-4	TGTGCCAGCAGTTTGACACTCTATGGCTACACCTTC	CASSLTLYGYTF
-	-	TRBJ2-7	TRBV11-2	TGTGCCAGCAGCTTACCGGGGGTATATGAGCAGTACTTC	CASSLPGVYEQYF
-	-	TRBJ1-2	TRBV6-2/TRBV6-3	TGTGCCAGCAGTCCCGGTCTCTTTGGCTATGGCTACACCTTC	CASSPGLFGYGYTF
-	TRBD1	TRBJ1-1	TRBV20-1	TGCAGTGGGAGGGACAGGGAAGAAGCTTTCTTT	CSGRDREEAFF
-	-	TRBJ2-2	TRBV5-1	TGCGCCAGCAGCGTTCTAAAGGGGGCCGGGGAGCTGTTTTTT	CASSVLKGAGELFF
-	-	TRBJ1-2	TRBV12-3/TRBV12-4	TGTGCCAGCAGCCCCCCCGCTAACTATGGCTACACCTTC	CASSPPANYGYTF
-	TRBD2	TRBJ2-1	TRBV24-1	TGTGCCACCAGTGATTTACCGACTAGCGGGGGCAACTACAATGAGCAGTTCTTC	CATSDLPTSGGNYNEQFF
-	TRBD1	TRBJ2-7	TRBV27	TGTGCCAGCAGTTCGGGACAGGGGGCTTACGAGCAGTACTTC	CASSSGQGAYEQYF
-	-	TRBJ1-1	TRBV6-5	TGTGCCAGCAGTCGGGGGGAGGGGGGAACGGCTTTCTTT	CASSRGEGGTAFF
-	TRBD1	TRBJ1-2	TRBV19	TGTGCCAGTAGTATAGATGGGGGACAGGCCTACTACACCTTC	CASSIDGGQAYYTF
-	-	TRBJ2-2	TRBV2	TGTGCCAGCAGTGGGGCAGGGGGGACCGGGGAGCTGTTTTTT	CASSGAGGTGELFF
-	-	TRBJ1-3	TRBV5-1	TGCGCCAGCAGCTTGGGTCCGAGCTCTGGAAACACCATATATTTT	CASSLGPSSGNTIYF
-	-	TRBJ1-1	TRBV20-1	TGCAGTGCTAGTTCCTCATCGGTCACTGAAGCTTTCTTT	CSASSSSVTEAFF
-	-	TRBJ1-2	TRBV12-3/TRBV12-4	TGTGCCAGCAGTTTTTCTCCGGACTATGGCTACACCTTC	CASSFSPDYGYTF
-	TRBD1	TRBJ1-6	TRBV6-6	TGTGCCAGCAGTCCGTGGACAGGGGATCCGGCCCTCCACTTT	CASSPWTGDPALHF
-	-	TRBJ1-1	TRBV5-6	TGTGCCAGCAGCGTGACAGGCCTGAACACTGAAGCTTTCTTT	CASSVTGLNTEAFF
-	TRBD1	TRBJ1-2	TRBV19	TGTGCCAGTACCCCCGGACAGGGGGTAAGGTGGGGCTACACCTTC	CASTPGQGVRWGYTF
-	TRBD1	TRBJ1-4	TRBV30	TGTGCCTGGAGTGCAACAGGGGGAAAACTGTTTTTT	CAWSATGGKLFF
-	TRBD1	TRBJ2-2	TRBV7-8	TGTGCCAGCAGCTTCCGCCGGGACAGGGGAGGCGGGGAGCTGTTTTTT	CASSFRRDRGGGELFF
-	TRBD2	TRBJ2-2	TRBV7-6	TGTGCCAGCAGCTCGGGGGGTACGTCCGGGGAGCTGTTTTTT	CASSSGGTSGELFF
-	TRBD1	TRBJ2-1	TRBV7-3	TGTGCCAGCAGCACCGCCGGGACAGGATATACAGAGCAGTTCTTC	CASSTAGTGYTEQFF
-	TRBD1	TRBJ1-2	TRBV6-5	TGTGCCAGCAGTCTCCGGACAGGGCCTTATTATGGCTACACCTTC	CASSLRTGPYYGYTF
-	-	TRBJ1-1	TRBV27	TGTGCCAGCAGTTTATTCCGGAACACTGAAGCTTTCTTT	CASSLFRNTEAFF
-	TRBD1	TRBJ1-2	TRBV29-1	TGCAGCGTTGAACACAGGGGGACAGAAACTAACTATGGCTACACCTTC	CSVEHRGTETNYGYTF
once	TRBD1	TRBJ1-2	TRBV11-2	TGTGCCAGCAGCATAAGACAGGGGCCCGGTGGTGGCTACACCTTC	CASSIRQGPGGGYTF
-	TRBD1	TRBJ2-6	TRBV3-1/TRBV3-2	TGTGCCAGCAGCCCCACGCGGACAGGGGCTGGGGCCAACGTCCTGACTTTC	CASSPTRTGAGANVLTF
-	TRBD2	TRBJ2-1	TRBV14	TGTGCCAGCAGCCAAGATCGGACTAGCGGGGGGTCGAATGAGCAGTTCTTC	CASSQDRTSGGSNEQFF
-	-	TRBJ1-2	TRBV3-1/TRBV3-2	TGTGCCAGCAGCCCCCCGGGTTACTATGGCTACACCTTC	CASSPPGYYGYTF
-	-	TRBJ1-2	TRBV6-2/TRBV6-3	TGTGCCAGCAGCCCTCCCTGGCACAGGCGACCTAACTATGGCTACACCTTC	CASSPPWHRRPNYGYTF